This T cell receptor beta chain is drawn from a study of blood T cell repertoires in COVID-19. Overall study: In each case, the material was cDNA or gDNA derived from T cells, B-cell-depleted T cells, or PBMCs.

TCRdb keeps only in-frame clones here, not all; method: immunoSEQ multiplex PCR. The sample has 150,000 or so clones, approximately 75% seen once; the top ten hold approximately 11%. Germline CDR1 SEHNR, CDR2 FQNEAQ (reference sequence). The CDR3 is 13 amino acids. The V and J ends lost 5 bases and 3 bases, in that order; junction bases with no gene match: 4. The V call is TRBV7-9, the J call TRBJ2-7; 7 bases line up with TRBD2. Input material: peripheral blood. This receptor was identified in a human donor in a cohort sampled during active COVID-19. CDR3 coding DNA: TGTGCCAGCAGCAGCGGGGTATACTACGAGCAGTACTTC. Its protein is CASSSGVYYEQYF.